What follows is one T cell receptor beta chain and its context. This entry comes from a study of blood T cell repertoires in COVID-19. Background on the study: Material from acute and convalescent COVID-19 was sourced from the United States, Italy and Spain. PBMCs, B-cell-depleted T cells, or T cells provided the cDNA or gDNA that made up the material.

Methods used by the authors: How many nucleated cells were present was estimated from reference gene primer amplification. Sequenced by immunoSEQ multiplex PCR; TCRdb stores in-frame clones only, minus some. The D gene and trimming were derived from the DNA, and the V and J assignments and clone size from that table. The data contain about 120,000 clones, 86% of them seen just once; the ten biggest clones take up roughly 4%. The ends were cut back, 4 bases at V and 2 bases at J, with 12 bases in the middle. Germline V CDR1 and CDR2: MNHEY, SVGAGI. There are 16 residues in the CDR3. The rearrangement uses TRBV6-5 and TRBJ1-6; tentative D call: TRBD1 (6 bases). What was sequenced was peripheral blood. The TCR was taken from a man aged 35 to 55 with acute or convalescent COVID-19. The CDR3 nucleotides are TGTGCCAGCAGTTGGATACGGGACACCTATAATTCACCCCTCCACTTT. Amino acids: CASSWIRDTYNSPLHF.